This TCR beta chain originates from a study of spatial heterogeneity in lung cancer. The wider study: There was a strong correlation between the counts of TCR transcripts measured in tumor regions and a T cell transcriptional module score that was calculated from matched bulk RNA-seq.

V was shortened by 4 bases and J by 4 bases, with 9 bases between the two germline ends. The CDR3 has 13 residues. The germline CDR1 and CDR2 sequences are SGHKS and YYEKEE (reference sequence). This clonotype was found many times. Its target is not known. The study tagged each TCR cDNA molecule with a unique molecular identifier. TCRdb redid the calling of the 5' RACE reads with MiXCR, one entry per CDR3 protein. The table lists about 27,000 distinct CDR3 sequences, approximately 7% of them singletons. Time point: sample taken at primary tumor resection. There were roughly 78 donors, all of them untreated patients with early-stage non-small cell lung cancer. TCRs were sequenced from unsorted whole RNA of tumor, nontumor lung or PBMC. General study findings and limits: Tumoral mutation counts were tracked by counts of expanded intratumoral alpha and beta TCRs.

The TCR was taken from a male donor with early-stage non-small cell lung cancer. Source: lung tumor tissue, taken at surgery. The V call is TRBV5-5, the J call TRBJ1-5; no definite D call. The CDR3 DNA reads as TGTGCCAGCAGCACTTCGCCAAATCAGCCCCAGCATTTT. This encodes CASSTSPNQPQHF.